This TCR beta chain stems from a study of CD8 T cells in ankylosing spondylitis. This clonotype was seen ten or more times. The antigen remains undetermined. Overall study findings and caveats: Matched synovial fluid from ankylosing spondylitis patients was reported to be enriched for disease-linked clones. Prior literature has documented some motif variants in synovial fluid and blood from reactive arthritis. Within ankylosing spondylitis blood, a TCR beta motif made up of several highly homologous variants appeared to be characteristic.

TCRdb used MiXCR to reprocess the 5' RACE reads, holding one entry per CDR3 protein. The sample records fewer than 550,000 distinct CDR3 sequences, roughly 5.3% being singletons. In germline, CDR1 is MNHEY, CDR2 SVGEGT. The CDR3 extends over 17 amino acids. Trimming removed 2 bases from V and 3 bases from J, with 20 bases in between. The sequencing input was blood, either unsorted or a sorted T cell fraction (not recorded which). The TCR sequence derives from a male donor with ankylosing spondylitis. The J gene is TRBJ2-7, the V gene TRBV6-2 or TRBV6-3, with TRBD2 as a possible D gene (6 bases). CDR3 nucleotides: TGTGCCAGCAGTTACGGGACTTCGCGGTCTTCCTACTACGAGCAGTACTTC. Protein sequence: CASSYGTSRSSYYEQYF.